This T cell receptor (beta chain) was sequenced in a study of early T cells in non-severe SARS-CoV-2 infection (dated by TCRdb to the early 2020s). About the full investigation: Because TCR sequencing relied on bulk RNA taken from unsorted whole blood, pairing of alpha and beta chains was not possible.

The germline V gene (reference sequence) yields WNHNN for CDR1 and SYGVQD for CDR2. The germline V and J ends show losses of 4 bases and 4 bases respectively, and no gene match explains 21 bases of the junction. CDR3 length: 22 amino acids, cysteine to phenylalanine. The entry retains the CDR3 DNA only, 66 bases that are in frame from base 1. This clonotype was detected many times. The antigen it binds to is not known. No qualities accompany the bases; no much larger clone lies one base away. Libraries were made using 5' RACE. Sequencing took place on a NextSeq 500. In the TCR library protocol, unique molecular identifiers were attached to individual cDNA molecules to correct for PCR bias and sequencing error. Both TCR alpha and beta chains were sequenced, and tight co-correlation was observed between alpha and beta sequence abundances in each sample. In the paper's pipeline: Decombinator V4 was used to annotate the V gene, J gene and CDR3 of the TCR sequences. Expanded TCRs were defined as changing significantly between any two time points under a Poisson model with p below 0.0001. TCR abundances were normalised to the total number of TCRs sequenced in each sample and reported as counts per million. TRAV1-2 paired with TRAJ12, TRAJ20 or TRAJ33 defined MAIT TCRs, while TRAV10 paired with TRAJ18 defined iNKT TCRs. A search of VDJdb, accessed on 1 November 2021, was run for TCRs annotated to CMV, EBV and SARS-CoV-2, with TCRs annotated for multiple antigens excluded. The raw public data were reprocessed by TCRdb itself: fastp quality trimming at Q25, MiXCR clonotype calling, in-frame beta chains only. Each entry is one CDR3 protein sequence, shown with its most common DNA and genes. These V and J calls originate from TCRdb's pipeline instead of the authors' own analysis. The table for this sample lists some 98,000 distinct CDR3 sequences; 9.5% to 12% of them were counted only once. 4.5% to 5.5% of the sample is taken by the ten largest.

General conclusions and limits of the study: VDJdb matching was skewed toward anti-spike CD8 responses and likely underestimated virus-specific expansions by missing private and CD4 specificities.

This was a case-control study nested in a cohort of healthcare workers in London, UK, who had nasopharyngeal swab PCR tests and blood samples taken every week. Between 23 and 31 March 2020, the week of the UK lockdown, healthcare workers were enrolled and then followed up weekly for as long as 16 weeks. Rearrangement joined TRBV10-1 to TRBJ2-1; the junction holds 14 bases that match TRBD2. The specimen sequenced was whole blood. The clonotype originates from an adult who was a healthcare worker with PCR-confirmed SARS-CoV-2 infection or an uninfected control (not recorded which). The CDR3 region: CASSGAFPGLAGEGPRYNEQFF. The DNA sequence reads TGCGCCAGCAGTGGAGCTTTTCCGGGACTAGCGGGAGAAGGGCCGCGTTACAATGAGCAGTTCTTC.